These T cell receptor beta chains were read from a single sample in a study of control samples from healthy donors and cancer patients. The repertoire was sequenced with immunoSEQ multiplex PCR; TCRdb's copy has only in-frame clones and lacks some. The sample consists of about 170,000 clones, roughly 92% of them appearing once. The material sequenced was blood. These receptors came from a woman aged 18-35 years in good health. The conserved cysteine and the conserved F or W are not part of the CDR3 here.

v_call cdr3_aa
TRBV18 ASSSLSTGAGVLT
TRBV24-1 ATSDWDSTEAF
TRBV12-3/TRBV12-4 ASTNTGVRGYT
TRBV11-3 ASSSTSYGYT
TRBV13 ASSFRITWNDYGYT
TRBV5-1 ASSLVSGSLYGYT
TRBV19 ASSLTGGSGNTIY
TRBV18 ASSPGSGVSGNTIY
TRBV18 ASSPGRSNTEAF
TRBV5-5 ASSLVDGEAF
TRBV25-1 ASSELGRGSRNTGELF
TRBV13 ASSQTQGSAQPQH
TRBV28 ASRSQHNSPLH
TRBV28 ASSLRQGAFYEQY
TRBV11-2 ASSGREMGSMETQY
TRBV7-2 ASSLGGQGVGYGYT
TRBV9 ASSAVAGGPVNNEQF
TRBV6-5 ASSFAGPPEAF
TRBV24-1 ATSDFKGRANTGELF
TRBV29-1 SVEGDSYEQY
TRBV3-1/TRBV3-2 ASSKGWSRTGGQETQY
TRBV19 ASSFTPDQPQH
TRBV19 ASSTQGGSQPQH
TRBV5-4 ASSLGGSRTNEQF
TRBV5-1 ASSPDNFDEKLF
TRBV11-3 ASSPFRDNEQF
TRBV6-5 ATYGQASSQ
TRBV24-1 ATSDPGQGNTEAF
TRBV7-2 ASSLEAGEKLF
TRBV20-1 SANPIYEQY
TRBV6-5 ASSFSTDTQY
TRBV10-3 AIGAKSSSYNEQF
TRBV28 ASSLAPAEGTQY
TRBV29-1 SVEAANTEAF
TRBV10-3 AISETTTNEKLF
TRBV5-6 ASSLQGWTDTQY
TRBV6-5 ASRMGQNNEKLF
TRBV7-2 ASTKENGAGANVLT
TRBV5-6 ASSQPQLAKNIQY
TRBV28 ASSWGPKLDNQPQH
TRBV6-5 ASSQTGLGGYT
TRBV20-1 SASYRGEQY
TRBV5-1 ASSLKDRLNTEAF
TRBV6-2/TRBV6-3 ASSSRAYEQY
TRBV10-2 ASTPPGGGYT
TRBV9 ASSPFGTANEKLF
TRBV5-1 ASRTPGQGYNEQF
TRBV14 ASSQNRDSIRQF
TRBV9 ASSPGLGTGLYEQY
TRBV19 ASTTFYGYT
TRBV28 ASTPGTPNTGELF
TRBV7-9 ASSLGNEQF
TRBV9 ASSTSDRGINSPLH